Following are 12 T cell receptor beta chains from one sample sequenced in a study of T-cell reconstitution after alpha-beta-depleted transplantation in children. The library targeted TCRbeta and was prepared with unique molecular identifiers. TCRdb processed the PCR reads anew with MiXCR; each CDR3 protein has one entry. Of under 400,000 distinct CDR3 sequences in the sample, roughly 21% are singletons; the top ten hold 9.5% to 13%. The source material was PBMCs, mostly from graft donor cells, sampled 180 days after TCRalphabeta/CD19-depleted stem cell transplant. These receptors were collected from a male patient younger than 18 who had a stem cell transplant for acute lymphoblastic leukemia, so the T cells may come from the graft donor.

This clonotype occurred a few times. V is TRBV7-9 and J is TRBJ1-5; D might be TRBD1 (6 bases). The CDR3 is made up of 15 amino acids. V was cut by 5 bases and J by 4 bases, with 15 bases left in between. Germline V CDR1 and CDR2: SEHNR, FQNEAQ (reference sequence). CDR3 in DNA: TGTGCCAGCAGCGCTAGCCCCGGGACAAATCAGCCCCAGCATTTT. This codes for CASSASPGTNQPQHF.

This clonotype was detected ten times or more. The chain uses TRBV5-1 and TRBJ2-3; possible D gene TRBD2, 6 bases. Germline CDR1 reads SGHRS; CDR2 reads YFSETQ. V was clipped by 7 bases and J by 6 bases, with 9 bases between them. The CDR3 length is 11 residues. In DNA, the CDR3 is TGCGCCAGCGCAACTAGCGATACGCAGTATTTT. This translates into CASATSDTQYF.

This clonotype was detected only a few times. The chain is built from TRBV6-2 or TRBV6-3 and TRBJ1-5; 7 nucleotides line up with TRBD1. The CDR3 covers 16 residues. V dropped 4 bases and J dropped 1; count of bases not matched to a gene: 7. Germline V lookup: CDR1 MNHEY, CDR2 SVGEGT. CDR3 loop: CASSSSDRVSNQPQHF. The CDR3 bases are TGTGCCAGCAGTTCCTCCGACAGGGTGAGCAATCAGCCCCAGCATTTT.

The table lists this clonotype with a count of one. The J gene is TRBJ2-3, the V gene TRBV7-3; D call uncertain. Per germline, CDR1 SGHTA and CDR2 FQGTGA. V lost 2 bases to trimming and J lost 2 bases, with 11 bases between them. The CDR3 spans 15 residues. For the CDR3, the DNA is TGTGCCAGCAGCTTATTCGGTCTCCCCACAGATACGCAGTATTTT. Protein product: CASSLFGLPTDTQYF. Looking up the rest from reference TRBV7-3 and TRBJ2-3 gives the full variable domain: GAGVSQTPSNKVTEKGKYVELRCDPISGHTALYWYRQSLGQGPEFLIYFQGTGAADDSGLPNDRFFAVRPEGSVSTLKIQRTERGDSAVYLCASSLFGLPTDTQYFGPGTRLTVL.

CDR3 DNA: TGTGCCAGCAGCCAAGTGCAGTGGTCCACCGGGGAGCTGTTTTTT. This sequence encodes CASSQVQWSTGELFF. This chain uses TRBV3-1 with TRBJ2-2; no clear D. Per germline, CDR1 LGHDT and CDR2 YNNKEL (reference sequence). V was shortened by 1 base and J by 4 bases, with 10 bases between the two germline ends. The CDR3 runs 15 residues.

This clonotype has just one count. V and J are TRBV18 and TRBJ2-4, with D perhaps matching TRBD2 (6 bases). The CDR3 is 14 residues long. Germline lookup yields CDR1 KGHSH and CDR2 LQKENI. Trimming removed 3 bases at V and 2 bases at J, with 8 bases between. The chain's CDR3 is CASSPGRTKNIQYF. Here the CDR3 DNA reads TGTGCCAGCTCACCCGGGAGAACCAAAAACATTCAGTACTTC.

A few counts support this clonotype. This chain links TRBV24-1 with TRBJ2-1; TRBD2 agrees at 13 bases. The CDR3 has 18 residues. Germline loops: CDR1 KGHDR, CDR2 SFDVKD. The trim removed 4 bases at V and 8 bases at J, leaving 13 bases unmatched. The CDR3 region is CATSDSRLAGGSWDEQFF. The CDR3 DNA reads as TGTGCCACCAGTGACTCCAGACTAGCGGGGGGTTCCTGGGATGAGCAGTTCTTC.

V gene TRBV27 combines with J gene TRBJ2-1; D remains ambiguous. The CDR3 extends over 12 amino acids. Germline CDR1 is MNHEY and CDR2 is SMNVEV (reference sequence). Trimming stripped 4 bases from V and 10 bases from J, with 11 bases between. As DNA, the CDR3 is TGTGCCAGCAGTTCGGACGACCGGGAGCAGTTCTTC. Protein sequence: CASSSDDREQFF.

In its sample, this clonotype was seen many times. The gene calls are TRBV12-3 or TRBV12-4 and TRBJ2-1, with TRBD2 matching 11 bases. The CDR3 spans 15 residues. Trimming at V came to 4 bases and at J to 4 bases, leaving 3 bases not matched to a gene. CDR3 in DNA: TGTGCCAGCAGTTCGGGACTAGCGGTATACAATGAGCAGTTCTTC. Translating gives CASSSGLAVYNEQFF.

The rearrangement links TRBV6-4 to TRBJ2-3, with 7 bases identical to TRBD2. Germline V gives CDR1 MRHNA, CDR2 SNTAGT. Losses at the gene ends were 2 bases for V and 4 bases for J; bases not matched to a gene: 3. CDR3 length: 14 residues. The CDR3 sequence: CASSDGLAADTQYF. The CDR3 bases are TGTGCCAGCAGTGACGGGCTAGCGGCAGATACGCAGTATTTT.

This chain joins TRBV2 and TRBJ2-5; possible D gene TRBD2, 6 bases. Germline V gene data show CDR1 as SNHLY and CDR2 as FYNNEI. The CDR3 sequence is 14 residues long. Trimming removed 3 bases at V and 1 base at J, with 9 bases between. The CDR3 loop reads CASSDWGGQETQYF. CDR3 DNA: TGTGCCAGCAGTGATTGGGGAGGCCAAGAGACCCAGTACTTC.

The CDR3 is CSARDVGTGGSGTEAFF. The CDR3 region has the DNA TGCAGTGCTAGAGATGTAGGGACAGGGGGATCGGGGACTGAAGCTTTCTTT. The chain links TRBV20-1 to TRBJ1-1; 11 nucleotides agree with TRBD1. The germline V gene encodes CDR1 DFQATT and CDR2 SNEGSKA (reference sequence). The CDR3 loop spans 17 amino acids. Trimming cost V 0 bases and J 5 bases; bases outside gene matches: 11.